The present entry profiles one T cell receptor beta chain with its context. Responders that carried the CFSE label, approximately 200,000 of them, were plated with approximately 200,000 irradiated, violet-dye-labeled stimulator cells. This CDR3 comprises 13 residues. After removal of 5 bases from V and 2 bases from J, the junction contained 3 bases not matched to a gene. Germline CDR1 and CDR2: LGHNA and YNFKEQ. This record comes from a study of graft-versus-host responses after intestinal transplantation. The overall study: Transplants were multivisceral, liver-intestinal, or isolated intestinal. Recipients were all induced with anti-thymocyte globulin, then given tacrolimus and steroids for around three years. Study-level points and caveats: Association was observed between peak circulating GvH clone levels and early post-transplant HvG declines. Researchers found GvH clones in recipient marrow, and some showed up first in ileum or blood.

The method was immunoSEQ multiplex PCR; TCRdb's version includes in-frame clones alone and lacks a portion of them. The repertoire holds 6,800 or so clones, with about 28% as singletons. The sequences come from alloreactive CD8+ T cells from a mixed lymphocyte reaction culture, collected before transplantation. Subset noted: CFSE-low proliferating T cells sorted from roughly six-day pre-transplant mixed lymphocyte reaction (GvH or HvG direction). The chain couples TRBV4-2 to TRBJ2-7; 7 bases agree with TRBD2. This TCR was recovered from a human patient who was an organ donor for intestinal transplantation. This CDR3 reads CASSLGLAYEQYF. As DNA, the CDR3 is TGTGCCAGCAGCTTAGGACTAGCCTACGAGCAGTACTTC.